The entry that follows covers one T cell receptor (beta chain) sequence. Its antigen is not known. The data stem from a study of PD-1 blockade in mismatch repair-deficient tumors. Study outcomes and limitations: Tumor-resident clones, often absent from pretreatment blood, expanded after pembrolizumab and then contracted.

Method: immunoSEQ multiplex PCR; TCRdb's copy keeps in-frame clones and lacks some. This table has about 120,000 clones, over 65% appearing once. In germline, CDR1 is SEHNR, CDR2 FQNEAQ (reference sequence). V lost 3 bases, J lost 3 bases, and 9 bases lay in between. This CDR3 region has 14 residues. Mismatch repair deficiency was confirmed in all patients, by PCR or immunohistochemistry. This material consisted of peripheral blood, taken around 60 weeks after starting pembrolizumab. The V gene is TRBV7-9, the J gene TRBJ2-1; a weak D match, TRBD1 (5 bases). This clonotype was obtained from an adult with mismatch repair-deficient cancer. CDR3 nucleotides: TGTGCCAGCAGCTTGTCAGGGTACTACAATGAGCAGTTCTTC. It yields the protein CASSLSGYYNEQFF.